The rows below give T cell receptor beta chains drawn from one sample of a study of cytomegalovirus exposure and HLA in healthy donors. Data came from immunoSEQ multiplex PCR; TCRdb stores just in-frame clones and leaves some out. The sample consists of some 110,000 clones, around 66% of them appearing once. The source material was PBMCs. The receptors were sampled from a woman aged 40 to 50 in good health and CMV-seropositive. CDR3s leave out the opening cysteine and the closing phenylalanine or tryptophan. Each record gives: V gene, CDR3 protein.

>TRBV9
ASSVNWGGEKLF
>TRBV5-1
ASSNPGQGSYEQY
>TRBV30
AWCRGPNTEAF
>TRBV9
ASSGTGGYTEAF
>TRBV5-1
ARDSYRGQKETQY
>TRBV28
ASSSAQAGVRTGELF
>TRBV7-9
ASSLRPPGTGELF
>TRBV6-1
ASSETSGSYNEQF
>TRBV2
ASHRTGRTYEQY
>TRBV7-9
ASSEVGQGAF
>TRBV15
ATSRGQEHTNQPQH
>TRBV9
ASSVASGGGDTQY
>TRBV5-8
ASTSRGLAGLNEQF
>TRBV6-4
ASSDSKASQGGRGYT
>TRBV7-7
ASSSCRDIYSYEQY
>TRBV5-1
ASSQRTSGGAPGANVLT
>TRBV6-1
ASSEATGFVFDYT
>TRBV5-1
ASGASSTDTQY
>TRBV9
ASSGDRGPEQY
>TRBV29-1
SSQPGLAYNEQF
>TRBV6-5
ASRNLAGQGHEQY
>TRBV6-6
ASSYGGVLETQY
>TRBV6-6
ASRPDREQPQH
>TRBV28
ASSFPEEDRGLGYP
>TRBV5-1
ASSFGGYEQY
>TRBV5-1
ASSLGQGYEQF
>TRBV30
AWSPYGTGSNQPQH
>TRBV7-8
ASSWPTGGPNTGELF
>TRBV5-1
ASSLGQVNTEAF
>TRBV7-9
ASRRTQGAGWGTDTQY
>TRBV7-9
ASTSGLGSYGYT